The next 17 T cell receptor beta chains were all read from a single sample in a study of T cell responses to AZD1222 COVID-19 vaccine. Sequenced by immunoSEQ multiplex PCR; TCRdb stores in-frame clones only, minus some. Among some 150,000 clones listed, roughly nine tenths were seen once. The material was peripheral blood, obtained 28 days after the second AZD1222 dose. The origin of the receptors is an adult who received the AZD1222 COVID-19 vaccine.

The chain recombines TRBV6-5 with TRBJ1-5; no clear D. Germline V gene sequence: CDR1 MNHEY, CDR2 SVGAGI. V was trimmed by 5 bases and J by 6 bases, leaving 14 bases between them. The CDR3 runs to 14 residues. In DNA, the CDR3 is TGTGCCAGCAGTAGCGGCAGTAACCTTCAGCCCCAGCATTTT. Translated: CASSSGSNLQPQHF.

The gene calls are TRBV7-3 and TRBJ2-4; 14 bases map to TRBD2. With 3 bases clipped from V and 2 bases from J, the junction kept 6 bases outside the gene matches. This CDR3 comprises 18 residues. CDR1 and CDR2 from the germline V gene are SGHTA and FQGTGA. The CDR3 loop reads CASSLGLAGEGSKNIQYF. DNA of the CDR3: TGTGCCAGCAGCTTGGGACTAGCGGGAGAGGGGTCCAAAAACATTCAGTACTTC.

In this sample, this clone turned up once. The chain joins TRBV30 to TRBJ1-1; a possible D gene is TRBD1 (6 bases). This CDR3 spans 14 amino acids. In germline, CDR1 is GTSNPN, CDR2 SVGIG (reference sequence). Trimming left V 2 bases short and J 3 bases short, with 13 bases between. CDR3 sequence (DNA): TGTGCCTGGAGTCGCGGGGGGCAGGACACTGAAGCTTTCTTT. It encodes CAWSRGGQDTEAFF.

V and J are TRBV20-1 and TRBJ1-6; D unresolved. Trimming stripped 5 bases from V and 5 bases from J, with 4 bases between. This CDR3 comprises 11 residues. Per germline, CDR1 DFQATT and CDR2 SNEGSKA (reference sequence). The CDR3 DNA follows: TGCAGTGCTTATGATAATTCACCCCTCCACTTT. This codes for CSAYDNSPLHF.

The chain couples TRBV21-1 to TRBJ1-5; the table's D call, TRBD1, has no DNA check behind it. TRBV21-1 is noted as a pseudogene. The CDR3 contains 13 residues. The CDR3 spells CASSNASSEPQHF. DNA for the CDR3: TGTGCCAGCAGCAACGCATCCAGTGAGCCCCAGCATTTT.

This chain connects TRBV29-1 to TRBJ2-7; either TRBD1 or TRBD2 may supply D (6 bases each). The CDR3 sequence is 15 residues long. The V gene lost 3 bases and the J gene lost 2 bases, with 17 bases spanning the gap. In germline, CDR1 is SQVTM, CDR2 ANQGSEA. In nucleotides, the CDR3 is TGCAGCGTTGACGGGGGTACAGGGTTCCCCTACGAGCAGTACTTC. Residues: CSVDGGTGFPYEQYF.

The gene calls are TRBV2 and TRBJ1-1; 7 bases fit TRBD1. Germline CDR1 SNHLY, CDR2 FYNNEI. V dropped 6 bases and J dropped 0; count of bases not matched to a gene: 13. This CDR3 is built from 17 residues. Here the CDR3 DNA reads TGTGCCAGCAGAATAGGGGGCATTTTACACGTGAACACTGAAGCTTTCTTT. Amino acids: CASRIGGILHVNTEAFF.

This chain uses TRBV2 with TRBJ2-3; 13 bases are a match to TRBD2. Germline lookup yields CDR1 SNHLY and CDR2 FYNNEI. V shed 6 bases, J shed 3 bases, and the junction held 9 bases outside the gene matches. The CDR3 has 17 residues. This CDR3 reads CASRMGGLAGATDTQYF. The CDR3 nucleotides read TGTGCCAGCAGGATGGGAGGACTAGCGGGAGCGACAGATACGCAGTATTTT.

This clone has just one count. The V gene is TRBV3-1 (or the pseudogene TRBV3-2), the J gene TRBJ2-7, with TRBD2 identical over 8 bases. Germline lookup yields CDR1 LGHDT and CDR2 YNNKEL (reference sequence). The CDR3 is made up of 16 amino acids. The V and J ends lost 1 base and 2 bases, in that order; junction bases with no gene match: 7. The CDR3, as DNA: TGTGCCAGCAGCCAAGGCGGTGGACTAGCAGCCTACGAGCAGTACTTC. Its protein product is CASSQGGGLAAYEQYF.

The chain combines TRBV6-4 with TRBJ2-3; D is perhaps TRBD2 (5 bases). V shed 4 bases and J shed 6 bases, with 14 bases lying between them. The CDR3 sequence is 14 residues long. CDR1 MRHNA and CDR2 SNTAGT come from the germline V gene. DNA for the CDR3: TGTGCCAGCAGTGGCCTCGGAGGAGCGGATACGCAGTATTTT. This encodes CASSGLGGADTQYF.

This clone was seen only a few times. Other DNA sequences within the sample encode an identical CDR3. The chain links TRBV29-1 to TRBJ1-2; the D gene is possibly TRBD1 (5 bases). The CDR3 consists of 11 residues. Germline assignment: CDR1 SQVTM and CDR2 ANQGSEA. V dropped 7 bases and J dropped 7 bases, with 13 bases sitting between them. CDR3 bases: TGCAGCGGCGGGCAGGGCGGTGGCTACACCTTC. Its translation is CSGGQGGGYTF.

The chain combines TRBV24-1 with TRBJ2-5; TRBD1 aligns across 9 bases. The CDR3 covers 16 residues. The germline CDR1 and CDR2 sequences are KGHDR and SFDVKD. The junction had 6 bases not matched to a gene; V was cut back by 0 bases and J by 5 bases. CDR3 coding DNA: TGTGCCACCAGTGATTTGTCCCGGGACAGGGTTGAGACCCAGTACTTC. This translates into CATSDLSRDRVETQYF.

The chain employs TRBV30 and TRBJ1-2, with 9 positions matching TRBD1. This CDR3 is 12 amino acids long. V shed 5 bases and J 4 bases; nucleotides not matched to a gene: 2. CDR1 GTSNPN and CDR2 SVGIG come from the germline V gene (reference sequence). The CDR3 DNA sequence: TGTGCCTGGGGACAGGGGAGCTATGGCTACACCTTC. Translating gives CAWGQGSYGYTF.

The CDR3 bases are TGTGCCAGCAGCCAAGATGTTGGGACTAGCGGGAGAGGAGGGTACGAGCAGTACTTC. This encodes CASSQDVGTSGRGGYEQYF. The gene calls are TRBV3-1 (or the pseudogene TRBV3-2) and TRBJ2-7; 14 bases match TRBD2. The CDR3 totals 19 residues. The germline V gene has CDR1 LGHDT and CDR2 YNNKEL (reference sequence). V dropped 0 bases and J dropped 4; count of bases not matched to a gene: 11.

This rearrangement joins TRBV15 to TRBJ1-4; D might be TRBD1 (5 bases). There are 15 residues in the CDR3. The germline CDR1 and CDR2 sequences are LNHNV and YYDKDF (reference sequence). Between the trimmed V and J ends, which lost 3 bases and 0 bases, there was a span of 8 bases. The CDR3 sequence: CATSRVGATNEKLFF. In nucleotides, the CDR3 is TGTGCCACCAGCAGGGTAGGGGCAACTAATGAAAAACTGTTTTTT.

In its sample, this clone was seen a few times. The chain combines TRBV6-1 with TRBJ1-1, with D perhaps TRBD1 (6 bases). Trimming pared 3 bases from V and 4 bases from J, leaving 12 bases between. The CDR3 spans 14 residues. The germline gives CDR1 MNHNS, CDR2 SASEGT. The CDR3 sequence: CASSDESGVTEAFF. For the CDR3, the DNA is TGTGCCAGCAGTGACGAGTCAGGGGTCACTGAAGCTTTCTTT.

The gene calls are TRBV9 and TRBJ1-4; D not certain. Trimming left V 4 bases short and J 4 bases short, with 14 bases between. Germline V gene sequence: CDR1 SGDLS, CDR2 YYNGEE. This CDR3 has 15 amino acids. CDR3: CASSLYPDYNEKLFF. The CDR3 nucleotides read TGTGCCAGCAGCCTCTACCCCGATTATAATGAAAAACTGTTTTTT.